Listed below are T cell receptor beta chains from one sample, sequenced in a study of response to subunit inactivated influenza vaccine. One entry per CDR3 protein, called by TCRdb with MiXCR from the RT-PCR reads. The table records 450,000 to 600,000 distinct CDR3 sequences, 7.5% to 8.5% of them present only once. The sequenced sample was PBMCs from blood, obtained around 2 years after vaccination. The source of these receptors is a man aged 45 to 70 who received an inactivated influenza vaccine. The CDR3 runs from the conserved cysteine through the conserved F or W. The order of the fields is CDR3 length, J gene, clone size, V gene, D gene, CDR3 DNA, CDR3 protein. A D gene is named only where the DNA matches it firmly. Only part of the rows carry a size: once, few, many, or a class if the clone is expanded.

>12|TRBJ2-7|few|TRBV10-3|.
TGTGCCATCAGAGGGATAGCCTACGAGCAGTACTTC
CAIRGIAYEQYF
>12|TRBJ2-5|few|TRBV28|.
TGTGCCAGCTGGGGGGAACAAGAGACCCAGTACTTC
CASWGEQETQYF
>11|TRBJ2-1|many|TRBV2|TRBD2
TGTGCCAGCATAGGACTAGCGTTATCCTTCTTC
CASIGLALSFF
>11|TRBJ2-2|few|TRBV6-1|.
TGTGCCAGCATGAAGCCCGGGGAGCTGTTTTTT
CASMKPGELFF
>14|TRBJ1-2|.|TRBV28|TRBD1
TGTGCCAGCAGTTCAGGACAGGGGGTTAGTGGCTACACCTTC
CASSSGQGVSGYTF
>15|TRBJ2-3|few|TRBV6-5|TRBD2
TGTGCCAGCAGTTACTCGAAGCGGGGAACAGATACGCAGTATTTT
CASSYSKRGTDTQYF
>15|TRBJ2-7|few|TRBV12-3/TRBV12-4|.
TGTGCCAGCAGTCCCAGTTTGGGGACCCTATACGAGCAGTACTTC
CASSPSLGTLYEQYF
>14|TRBJ1-2|many|TRBV28|.
TGTGCCAGCAGTTTATGGGGGGCGGGGTATGGCTACACCTTC
CASSLWGAGYGYTF
>16|TRBJ1-2|few|TRBV28|TRBD1
TGTGCCAGCAGTTCAGGACAGGCAACTACGCTCGGCGGCTACACCTTC
CASSSGQATTLGGYTF
>16|TRBJ2-1|.|TRBV5-1|TRBD1
TGCGCCAGCAGCTTGGTGGGCAGGGGGTCCGGCAATGAGCAGTTCTTC
CASSLVGRGSGNEQFF
>16|TRBJ1-2|many|TRBV29-1|TRBD1
TGCAGCGTTCAGGTGCCGCAACCGGACAGGGAGTATGGCTACACCTTC
CSVQVPQPDREYGYTF
>15|TRBJ2-3|many|TRBV5-1|.
TGCGCCAGCAGCTTGGGGGGACGGAGCACAGATACGCAGTATTTT
CASSLGGRSTDTQYF
>15|TRBJ2-7|.|TRBV10-3|.
TGTGCCATCAGTGAGATAACACGGGTGACGGGCGAGCAGTACTTC
CAISEITRVTGEQYF
>16|TRBJ2-3|.|TRBV20-1|TRBD1
TGCAGTGCTCACAGGGGGCCCAGCGGGCGCACAGATACGCAGTATTTT
CSAHRGPSGRTDTQYF
>16|TRBJ2-3|.|TRBV9|.
TGTGCCAGCAGCGGAGGGGGAGGACTGAGCACAGATACGCAGTATTTT
CASSGGGGLSTDTQYF
>15|TRBJ1-3|few|TRBV10-3|.
TGTGCCATCAGCCCCTCAGGGGTCGGAGGAAACACCATATATTTT
CAISPSGVGGNTIYF
>17|TRBJ2-1|few|TRBV4-2|TRBD2
TGTGCCAGCAGCCAAGTTCTAGCGGGAGGGCATTACAATGAGCAGTTCTTC
CASSQVLAGGHYNEQFF
>12|TRBJ2-7|few|TRBV20-1|.
TGCAGTGCCCTGGGACTTGCCTACGAGCAGTACTTC
CSALGLAYEQYF
>12|TRBJ2-4|many|TRBV2|.
TGTGCCAGACCAGAAGCCAAAAACATTCAGTACTTC
CARPEAKNIQYF
>14|TRBJ2-5|.|TRBV5-1|TRBD2
TGCGCCAGCAGCCGCGCGGGAGTGACAGAGACCCAGTACTTC
CASSRAGVTETQYF
>15|TRBJ2-3|.|TRBV12-3/TRBV12-4|TRBD1
TGTGCCAGCAGTGCGGGACAGGGGGCCTCGGATACGCAGTATTTT
CASSAGQGASDTQYF
>14|TRBJ1-5|many|TRBV29-1|TRBD1
TGCAGCGTCGCACAGGGGAAAAGAGGTCAGCCCCAGCATTTT
CSVAQGKRGQPQHF
>13|TRBJ2-3|many|TRBV7-3|.
TGTGCCAGCAGCTTAACCAAGGCAGATACGCAGTATTTT
CASSLTKADTQYF
>15|TRBJ2-1|.|TRBV7-9|.
TGTGCCAGCAGCAACAGGGACGTGGCCTACAATGAGCAGTTCTTC
CASSNRDVAYNEQFF
>14|TRBJ1-2|few|TRBV3-1|.
TGTGCCAGCAGAGGGGACGGAGATAACTATGGCTACACCTTC
CASRGDGDNYGYTF
>15|TRBJ1-5|many|TRBV12-3/TRBV12-4|.
TGTGCCAGCAGTTTTGGGTCGCCGAAGGATCAGCCCCAGCATTTT
CASSFGSPKDQPQHF
>14|TRBJ2-7|many|TRBV28|.
TGTGCCAGCAGGCTAACCACCTCTTCCTACGAGCAGTACTTC
CASRLTTSSYEQYF
>14|TRBJ1-1|many|TRBV27|TRBD1
TGTGCCAGCAGTTTATGGGGGACAGAGACTGAAGCTTTCTTT
CASSLWGTETEAFF
>16|TRBJ1-5|.|TRBV5-7|.
TGTGCCAGCAGCTACCCGGGAAATTATAGCAATCAGCCCCAGCATTTT
CASSYPGNYSNQPQHF
>18|TRBJ2-3|few|TRBV28|.
TGTGCCAGCAGTTTGACCCCGCCCGGGCGGCGGGGTACAGATACGCAGTATTTT
CASSLTPPGRRGTDTQYF
>12|TRBJ2-1|few|TRBV30|.
TGTGCCTGGAGTATCCGGGGGCATGAGCAGTTCTTC
CAWSIRGHEQFF
>13|TRBJ2-5|.|TRBV7-2|.
TGTGCCAGCAGTCGCAGGGTCCAAGAGACCCAGTACTTC
CASSRRVQETQYF
>12|TRBJ2-7|.|TRBV6-4|.
TGTGCCAGCAGGACAGGTTCTTCCGAGCAGTACTTC
CASRTGSSEQYF
>15|TRBJ2-3|.|TRBV7-9|TRBD1
TGTGCCAGCAGTCAAAGAATGACAGGGGCAGATACGCAGTATTTT
CASSQRMTGADTQYF
>15|TRBJ1-5|many|TRBV4-3|.
TGCGCCAGCAGCCAAGACTTTATGGGGTTTCAGCCCCAGCATTTT
CASSQDFMGFQPQHF
>16|TRBJ2-1|many|TRBV12-3/TRBV12-4|TRBD2
TGTGCCAGCAGCCGACTAGCGGGGGGCTATTACAATGAGCAGTTCTTC
CASSRLAGGYYNEQFF
>13|TRBJ2-4|.|TRBV20-1|.
TGCAGTGCTAGCATGGGGGGCAAAAACATTCAGTACTTC
CSASMGGKNIQYF
>16|TRBJ1-1|few|TRBV20-1|TRBD1
TGCAGTGCTAGAGATTTGGCAGGGGGTCGGAGGACTGAAGCTTTCTTT
CSARDLAGGRRTEAFF
>12|TRBJ2-5|.|TRBV20-1|TRBD2
TGCAGTGTAGCGGGAGTTTCAGAGACCCAGTACTTC
CSVAGVSETQYF
>14|TRBJ2-2|.|TRBV25-1|.
TGTGCCAGCAGTGATTGGATAAACACCGGGGAGCTGTTTTTT
CASSDWINTGELFF
>14|TRBJ2-3|few|TRBV7-2|.
TGTGCCAGCAGCTTAGCGTGGGGGGCAGATACGCAGTATTTT
CASSLAWGADTQYF